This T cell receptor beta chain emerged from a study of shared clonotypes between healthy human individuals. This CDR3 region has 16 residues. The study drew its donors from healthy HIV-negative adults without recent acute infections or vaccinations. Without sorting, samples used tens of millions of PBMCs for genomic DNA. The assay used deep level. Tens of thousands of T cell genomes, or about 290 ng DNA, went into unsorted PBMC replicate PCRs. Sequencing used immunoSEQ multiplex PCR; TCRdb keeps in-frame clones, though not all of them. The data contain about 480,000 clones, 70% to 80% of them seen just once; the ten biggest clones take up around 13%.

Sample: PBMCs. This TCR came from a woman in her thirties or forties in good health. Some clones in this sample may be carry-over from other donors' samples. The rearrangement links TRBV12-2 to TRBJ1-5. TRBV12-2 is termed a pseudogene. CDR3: CASRLGRQRGNQPQHF. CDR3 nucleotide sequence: TGTGCAAGTCGCTTGGGACGGCAACGGGGCAATCAGCCCCAGCATTTT.